This paragraph covers one TCR beta chain sequence. The antigen remains undetermined. Time point specified: week 35, safety follow-up. Doses comprised 300 ug of mutant IDH1 20-mer peptide each, plus topical imiquimod. During weeks 1, 3, 5, 7, 11, 15, 19 and 23, patients received eight vaccinations. The data stem from a study of a mutant IDH1 vaccine in newly diagnosed glioma. Across the study: Treated patients comprised 62.5% males and 37.5% females, mean age roughly 44 years. Before enrollment, patients got radiotherapy alone, temozolomide alone, or mostly the combination.

Sequencing used immunoSEQ multiplex PCR; TCRdb keeps in-frame clones, though not all of them. The repertoire holds about 65,000 clones, with roughly 79% as singletons. Germline V gene lookup returns CDR1 KGHSH and CDR2 LQKENI. V lost 2 bases and J lost 4, with 12 bases in between. CDR3 length: 14 amino acids. The chain has TRBV18 and TRBJ2-7; D may be TRBD1 (6 bases). The TCR originated in a middle-aged man with glioma. The source material was PBMCs, sampled from a glioma patient whose treatment included an IDH1 peptide vaccine. CDR3 coding DNA: TGTGCCAGCTCACCAGCAGGGGCAGCTTACGAGCAGTACTTC. Amino acid sequence: CASSPAGAAYEQYF.